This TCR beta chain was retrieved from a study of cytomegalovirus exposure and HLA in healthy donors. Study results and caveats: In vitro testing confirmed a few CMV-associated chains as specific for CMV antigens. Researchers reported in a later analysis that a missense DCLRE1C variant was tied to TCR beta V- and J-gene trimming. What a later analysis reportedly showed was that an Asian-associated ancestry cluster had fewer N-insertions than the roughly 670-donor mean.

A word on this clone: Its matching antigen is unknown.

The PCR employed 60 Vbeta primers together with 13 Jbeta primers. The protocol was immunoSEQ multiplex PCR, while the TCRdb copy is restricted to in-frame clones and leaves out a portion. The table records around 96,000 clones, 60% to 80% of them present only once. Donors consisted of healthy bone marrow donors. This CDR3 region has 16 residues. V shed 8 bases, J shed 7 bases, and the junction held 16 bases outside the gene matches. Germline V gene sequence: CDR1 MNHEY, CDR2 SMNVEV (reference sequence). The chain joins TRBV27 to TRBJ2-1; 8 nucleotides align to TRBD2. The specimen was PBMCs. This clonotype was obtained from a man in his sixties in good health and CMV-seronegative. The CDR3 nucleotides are TGTGCCAGCCGGAAAACTAGCGGATCTCATGGGAATGAGCAGTTCTTC. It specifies CASRKTSGSHGNEQFF.